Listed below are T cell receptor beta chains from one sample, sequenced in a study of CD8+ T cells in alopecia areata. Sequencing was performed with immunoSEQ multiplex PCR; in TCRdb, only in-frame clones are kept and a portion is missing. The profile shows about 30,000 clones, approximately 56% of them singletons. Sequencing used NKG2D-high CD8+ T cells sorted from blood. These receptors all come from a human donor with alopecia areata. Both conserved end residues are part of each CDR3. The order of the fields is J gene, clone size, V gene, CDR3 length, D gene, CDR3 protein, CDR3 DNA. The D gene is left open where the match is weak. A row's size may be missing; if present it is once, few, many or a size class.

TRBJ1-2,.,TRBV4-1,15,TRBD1,CASSQEFRTGYGYTF,TGCGCCAGCAGCCAAGAGTTCCGGACAGGGTATGGCTACACCTTC
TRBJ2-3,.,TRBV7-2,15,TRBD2,CASSTAGGSTDTQYF,TGTGCCAGCAGTACAGCGGGGGGGAGCACAGATACGCAGTATTTT
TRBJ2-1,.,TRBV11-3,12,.,CASSLDLGEQFF,TGTGCCAGCAGCTTAGATCTAGGAGAGCAGTTCTTC
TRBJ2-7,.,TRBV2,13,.,CASSEGPHYEQYF,TGTGCCAGCAGTGAGGGACCCCACTACGAGCAGTACTTC
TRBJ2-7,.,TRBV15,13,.,CATSLIRNYEQYF,TGTGCCACCAGCCTGATCCGAAATTACGAGCAGTACTTC
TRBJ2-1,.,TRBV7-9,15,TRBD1,CASSLATGDYNEQFF,TGTGCCAGCAGCTTAGCGACAGGGGACTACAATGAGCAGTTCTTC
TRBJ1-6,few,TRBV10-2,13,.,CASSESGESPLHF,TGCGCCAGCAGTGAGTCAGGGGAATCACCCCTCCACTTT
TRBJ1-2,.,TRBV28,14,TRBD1,CASSMYGQAYGYTF,TGTGCCAGCAGTATGTATGGACAGGCCTATGGCTACACCTTC
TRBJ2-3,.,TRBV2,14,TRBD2,CASIVGGSSDTQYF,TGTGCCAGCATTGTGGGAGGGAGCTCCGATACGCAGTATTTT
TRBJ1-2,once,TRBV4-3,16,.,CASSQEPGQFGYGYTF,TGCGCCAGCAGCCAAGAACCCGGGCAATTCGGCTATGGCTACACCTTC
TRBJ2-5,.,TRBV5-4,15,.,CASSLVPGAEETQYF,TGTGCCAGCAGCTTGGTTCCAGGGGCCGAGGAGACCCAGTACTTC
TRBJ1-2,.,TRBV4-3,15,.,CASSQEGASFYGYTF,TGCGCCAGCAGCCAAGAGGGGGCGTCTTTCTATGGCTACACCTTC
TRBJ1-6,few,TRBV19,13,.,CASSVGEDSPLHF,TGTGCCAGTAGTGTCGGGGAGGATTCACCCCTCCACTTT
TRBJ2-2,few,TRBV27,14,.,CASSYDLNGGELFF,TGTGCCAGCAGTTACGATCTAAATGGCGGGGAGCTGTTTTTT
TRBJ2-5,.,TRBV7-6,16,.,CASTLNRRGNQETQYF,TGTGCCAGCACCCTAAACAGGAGGGGAAATCAAGAGACCCAGTACTTC
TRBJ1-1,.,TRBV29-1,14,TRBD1,CSVPGTGPNTEAFF,TGCAGCGTCCCCGGGACAGGGCCGAACACTGAAGCTTTCTTT
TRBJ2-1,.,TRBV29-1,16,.,CSVEGVDETGYNEQFF,TGCAGCGTTGAAGGGGTGGACGAAACGGGCTACAATGAGCAGTTCTTC
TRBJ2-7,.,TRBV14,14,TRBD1,CASSHRDRGHEQYF,TGTGCCAGCAGCCACCGGGACAGGGGTCACGAGCAGTACTTC
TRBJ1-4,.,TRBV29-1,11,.,CSVRISGELFF,TGCAGCGTCCGAATTTCCGGGGAACTGTTTTTT
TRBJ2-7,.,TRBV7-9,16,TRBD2,CASSLGGGAGYYEQYF,TGTGCCAGCAGCTTAGGCGGGGGAGCGGGGTACTACGAGCAGTACTTC
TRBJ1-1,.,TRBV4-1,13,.,CASSQDLNTEAFF,TGCGCCAGCAGCCAAGATCTGAACACTGAAGCTTTCTTT
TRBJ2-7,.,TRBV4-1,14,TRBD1,CASSQEDRAVEQYF,TGCGCCAGCAGCCAGGAGGACAGGGCTGTCGAGCAGTACTTC
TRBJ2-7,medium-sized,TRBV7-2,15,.,CASSLWTAGEYEQYF,TGTGCCAGCAGCTTGTGGACAGCTGGGGAGTACGAGCAGTACTTC
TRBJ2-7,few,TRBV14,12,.,CASSLVNYEQYF,TGTGCCAGCAGCCTAGTCAACTACGAGCAGTACTTC
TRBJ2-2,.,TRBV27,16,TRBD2,CASSFPSGENTGELFF,TGTGCCAGCAGTTTTCCTAGCGGGGAGAACACCGGGGAGCTGTTTTTT
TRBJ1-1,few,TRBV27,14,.,CASSQLVPGRGAFF,TGTGCCAGCAGTCAACTGGTCCCAGGGAGGGGAGCTTTCTTT
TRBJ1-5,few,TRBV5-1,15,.,CASSTVRWVSQPQHF,TGCGCCAGCAGCACCGTTAGATGGGTGTCCCAGCCCCAGCATTTT
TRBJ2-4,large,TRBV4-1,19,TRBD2,CASSRRGGAGTSGADIQYF,TGCGCCAGCAGTCGAAGAGGGGGCGCCGGGACTAGCGGGGCTGACATTCAGTACTTC
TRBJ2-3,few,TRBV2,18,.,CASSEVRQITTSTDTQYF,TGTGCCAGCAGTGAGGTCAGGCAAATAACAACTAGCACAGATACGCAGTATTTT
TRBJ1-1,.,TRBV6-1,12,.,CASSGTSVEAFF,TGTGCCAGCAGTGGGACCAGCGTAGAAGCTTTCTTT
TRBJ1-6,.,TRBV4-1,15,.,CASSQTAVHDSPLHF,TGCGCCAGCAGCCAAACGGCAGTACACGATTCACCCCTCCACTTT
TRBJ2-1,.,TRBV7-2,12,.,CANTGLNNEQFF,TGTGCCAACACGGGACTCAACAATGAGCAGTTCTTC
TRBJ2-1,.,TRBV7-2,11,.,CASSFPGEQFF,TGTGCCAGCAGCTTCCCGGGGGAGCAGTTCTTC
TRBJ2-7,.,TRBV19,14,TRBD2,CASSMKREISVQYF,TGTGCCAGTAGTATGAAGCGGGAGATTTCCGTACAGTACTTC
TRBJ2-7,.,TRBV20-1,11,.,CSARGYYEQYF,TGCAGTGCTAGGGGTTACTACGAGCAGTACTTC
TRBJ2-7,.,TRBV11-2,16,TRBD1,CASSLATAAGGYEQYF,TGTGCCAGCAGCTTGGCGACGGCCGCAGGGGGATACGAGCAGTACTTC
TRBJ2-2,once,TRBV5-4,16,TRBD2,CASSLVGSGITGELFF,TGTGCCAGCAGCTTGGTCGGTAGCGGGATCACCGGGGAGCTGTTTTTT
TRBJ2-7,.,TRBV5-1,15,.,CASSLAGLSSYEQYF,TGCGCCAGCAGCTTGGCCGGGCTGAGCTCCTACGAGCAGTACTTC
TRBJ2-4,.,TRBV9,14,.,CASSPPLGQNIQYF,TGTGCCAGCAGCCCCCCACTTGGTCAAAACATTCAGTACTTC
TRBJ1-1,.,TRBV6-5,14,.,CASSYRAWNTEAFF,TGTGCCAGCAGTTACAGGGCGTGGAACACTGAAGCTTTCTTT
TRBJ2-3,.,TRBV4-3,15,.,CASSQVGGYTDTQYF,TGCGCCAGCAGCCAAGTAGGCGGTTATACAGATACGCAGTATTTT
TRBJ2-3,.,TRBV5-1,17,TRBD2,CASHGVAGELKTDTQYF,TGCGCCAGCCACGGGGTAGCGGGAGAGCTAAAAACAGATACGCAGTATTTT
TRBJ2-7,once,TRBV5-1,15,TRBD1,CASSLGDRPNYEQYF,TGCGCCAGCAGCTTGGGGGACAGACCCAACTACGAGCAGTACTTC